This TCR beta chain comes out of a study of PD-1 blockade in classical Hodgkin lymphoma. The study's findings and limits: Healthy donors reportedly exceeded newly diagnosed patients in baseline TCR diversity.

Points on this clone: What it binds is unknown.

The germline V and J ends were trimmed by 4 bases and 4 bases, with 15 bases remaining between them. The germline V gene encodes CDR1 SGHNT and CDR2 YYREEE (reference sequence). This CDR3 region has 14 residues. Repertoires were generated with immunoSEQ multiplex PCR, while TCRdb's copy carries only in-frame clones and drops some. This table has 100,000 or so clones, roughly 90% appearing once. Each of the patients experienced relapse following autologous stem cell transplantation, and their brentuximab vedotin exposure differed. Progressive disease, partial response or complete response was each patient's best response.

The V gene is TRBV5-4, the J gene TRBJ2-7, with TRBD1 as a possible D gene (6 bases). The sequence derives from a human donor with classical Hodgkin lymphoma. The sequenced sample was peripheral blood mononuclear cells (PBMCs), obtained before the second cycle of nivolumab. CDR3 DNA: TGTGCCAGCAGCCTAGAGGCGACAGGATACGAGCAGTACTTC. Protein product: CASSLEATGYEQYF.